Below, 32 T cell receptor beta chains from the same sample are listed, as sequenced in a study of blood T cell repertoires in COVID-19. Clones were sequenced by immunoSEQ multiplex PCR, and TCRdb holds only the in-frame ones, with some missing. The table shows some 31,000 clones, with 85% to 90% occurring only once. Material: peripheral blood. These TCRs come from a man in his 70s with active COVID-19.

The V call is TRBV4-3, the J call TRBJ2-7; perhaps TRBD1 as D (6 bases). The CDR3 sequence is 16 residues long. The V gene's germline CDR1 is LGHNA and CDR2 YSLEER. V gave up 0 bases and J gave up 2 bases, with 14 bases separating them. The DNA of the CDR3 is TGCGCCAGCAGCCAAGATTCCACAGGGTGGACCTACGAGCAGTACTTC. This sequence encodes CASSQDSTGWTYEQYF.

This clone was seen only once. V is TRBV5-4 and J is TRBJ2-1; 13 nucleotides line up with TRBD2. The CDR3 has 17 residues. J gave up 7 bases and V 1 base, and 8 bases lay outside the gene matches. Germline CDR1 is SGHNT and CDR2 is YYREEE (reference sequence). CDR3 DNA sequence: TGTGCCAGCAGCTTGAGACTAGCGGGAGGAGTGGGGAATGAGCAGTTCTTC. It yields the protein CASSLRLAGGVGNEQFF.

The gene calls are TRBV10-3 and TRBJ2-1; the D gene is possibly TRBD2 (5 bases). Germline-derived CDR1 and CDR2 are ENHRY and SYGVKD. Between the trimmed V and J ends, which lost 7 bases and 3 bases, there was a span of 13 bases. The CDR3 covers 14 residues. The CDR3 loop reads CAINGKRNYNEQFF. CDR3 in DNA: TGTGCCATCAATGGGAAGCGGAACTACAATGAGCAGTTCTTC.

The genes are TRBV7-2 and TRBJ2-7, with 7 bases lining up with TRBD2. This CDR3 comprises 13 residues. Trimming took 5 bases from V and 11 from J; bases not matched to a gene: 12. In germline, CDR1 is SGHTA, CDR2 FQGNSA. The CDR3 coding sequence is TGTGCCAGCAGCGCGGGACTATCCGGCGGGGAGTACTTC. Translating gives CASSAGLSGGEYF.

This clone was detected only once. The gene calls are TRBV5-1 and TRBJ2-2, with D possibly TRBD1 on 6 matching bases. Germline lookup yields CDR1 SGHRS and CDR2 YFSETQ. Trimming removed 2 bases from V and 8 bases from J, with 10 bases in between. The CDR3 has 13 amino acids. The CDR3 DNA reads as TGCGCCAGCAGCTTCGAAGGACAGGGGGAGCTGTTTTTT. This translates into CASSFEGQGELFF. The entire variable domain, with the rest obtained from reference TRBV5-1 and TRBJ2-2, is as follows: KAGVTQTPRYLIKTRGQQVTLSCSPISGHRSVSWYQQTPGQGLQFLFEYFSETQRNKGNFPGRFSGRQFSNSRSEMNVSTLELGDSALYLCASSFEGQGELFFGEGSRLTVL.

This clone has just a few counts. This chain connects TRBV2 to TRBJ2-7; D is undetermined. V lost 2 bases, J lost 2 bases, and 13 bases lay in between. CDR3 length: 15 residues. The germline CDR1 and CDR2 sequences are SNHLY and FYNNEI. CDR3 amino acids: CASSERSLVPYEQYF. DNA for the CDR3: TGTGCCAGCAGTGAACGCAGTCTAGTACCCTACGAGCAGTACTTC.

This rearrangement joins TRBV3-1 (or the pseudogene TRBV3-2) to TRBJ2-3; TRBD2 agrees at 13 bases. This CDR3 is 15 amino acids long. Trimming removed 4 bases from V and 4 bases from J; junction bases left unmatched: 2. Germline assignment: CDR1 LGHDT and CDR2 YNNKEL (reference sequence). Here the CDR3 reads CASSPTSGRSDTQYF. The CDR3 coding sequence is TGTGCCAGCAGCCCGACTAGCGGGAGGTCAGATACGCAGTATTTT.

V gene TRBV15 combines with J gene TRBJ1-4, with 9 nucleotides matching TRBD1. The CDR3 loop spans 14 amino acids. Germline CDR1 is LNHNV and CDR2 is YYDKDF (reference sequence). Germline trimming cut 3 bases from V and 8 bases from J; bases unmatched to any gene: 4. In DNA form, the CDR3 reads TGTGCCACCAGCAGGGACAGGGGTAAAGAAAAACTGTTTTTT. Translation: CATSRDRGKEKLFF.

In DNA, the CDR3 is TGTGCCAGTAGTATCACGGCAACTAATGAAAAACTGTTTTTT. Residues: CASSITATNEKLFF. This chain connects TRBV19 to TRBJ1-4; D is unresolved. Trimming took 3 bases from V and 0 from J, leaving 5 bases between them. CDR3 length equals 14 residues. Per germline, CDR1 LNHDA and CDR2 SQIVND (reference sequence).

The chain combines TRBV5-4 with TRBJ2-7, with TRBD1 as a possible D gene (6 bases). In germline, CDR1 is SGHNT, CDR2 YYREEE (reference sequence). The CDR3 spans 15 residues. Trimming cost V 0 bases and J 4 bases, with 14 bases left between them. The CDR3 protein is CASSLDRGSGYEQYF. The CDR3 nucleotides are TGTGCCAGCAGCTTGGATAGGGGGTCGGGGTACGAGCAGTACTTC. The complete variable domain, with remaining parts taken from reference TRBV5-4 and TRBJ2-7, reads ETGVTQSPTHLIKTRGQQVTLRCSSQSGHNTVSWYQQALGQGPQFIFQYYREEENGRGNFPPRFSGLQFPNYSSELNVNALELDDSALYLCASSLDRGSGYEQYFGPGTRLTVT.

V usage is TRBV7-8 and J usage is TRBJ2-7, with 16 bases that match TRBD2. This CDR3 region has 18 residues. Unmatched junction bases numbered 14, after V lost 5 bases and J lost 7 bases. Germline V gene data show CDR1 as SGHVS and CDR2 as FQNEAQ. In DNA, the CDR3 is TGTGCCAGCAGCCCAGAAGGGACTAGCGGGAGGGTCGCAGGTGAGCAGTACTTC. Translation gives CASSPEGTSGRVAGEQYF.

This chain links TRBV5-8 with TRBJ1-2, with a tentative D call TRBD1 (5 bases). Trimming removed 2 bases at V and 4 bases at J, with 18 bases between. The germline V gene has CDR1 SGHTS and CDR2 YDEGEE. The CDR3 spans 16 residues. The CDR3 protein is CASSLPGTIGFYGYTF. In DNA form, the CDR3 reads TGTGCCAGCAGCTTACCAGGGACTATCGGTTTCTATGGCTACACCTTC.

V gene TRBV3-1 (or the pseudogene TRBV3-2) combines with J gene TRBJ2-7; 7 bases map to TRBD1. The CDR3 has 18 residues. The J segment lost 4 bases and the V segment lost 1 base, leaving 16 bases of the junction unmatched. Germline V CDR1 and CDR2: LGHDT, YNNKEL (reference sequence). The CDR3 DNA follows: TGTGCCAGCAGCCAAGGGGGACAGATCATTTTTTCGGGGTACGAGCAGTACTTC. It codes for CASSQGGQIIFSGYEQYF.

V is TRBV2 and J is TRBJ2-1; 13 nucleotides line up with TRBD2. The trim removed 11 bases at V and 6 bases at J, leaving 19 bases unmatched. This CDR3 is built from 18 residues. Germline V gene lookup returns CDR1 SNHLY and CDR2 FYNNEI. CDR3 amino acids: CACRPYGGGLAGSNEQFF. In DNA, the CDR3 is TGTGCCTGCCGGCCCTACGGGGGGGGACTAGCGGGGTCCAATGAGCAGTTCTTC.

This clone has just a few counts. The CDR3 DNA is TGTGCCAGCAGTGTAGACAGCAACTATGGCTACACCTTC. Residues: CASSVDSNYGYTF. The chain has TRBV2 and TRBJ1-2; D is perhaps TRBD1 (5 bases). The CDR3 is 13 amino acids. Germline CDR1 is SNHLY and CDR2 is FYNNEI. V shed 4 bases and J shed 2 bases, with 8 bases lying between them.

The genes are TRBV19 and TRBJ2-2, with a tentative D call TRBD1 (6 bases). The CDR3 is 15 amino acids. Trimming removed 7 bases from V and 0 bases from J, with 12 bases in between. Germline CDR1 is LNHDA and CDR2 is SQIVND (reference sequence). CDR3 loop: CASTGTNPNTGELFF. For the CDR3, the DNA is TGTGCCAGTACGGGGACAAACCCGAACACCGGGGAGCTGTTTTTT. Together with reference TRBV19 and TRBJ2-2, the CDR3 gives the full variable domain: DGGITQSPKYLFRKEGQNVTLSCEQNLNHDAMYWYRQDPGQGLRLIYYSQIVNDFQKGDIAEGYSVSREKKESFPLTVTSAQKNPTAFYLCASTGTNPNTGELFFGEGSRLTVL.

The chain links TRBV10-2 to TRBJ2-1, with TRBD2 identical over 12 bases. CDR1 and CDR2 from the germline V gene are WSHSY and SAAADI. V was pared by 7 bases and J by 7 bases, with 8 bases of the junction left unmatched. The CDR3 totals 15 residues. This CDR3 is CASIATSGSRNEQFF. The CDR3 DNA follows: TGCGCCAGCATCGCGACTAGCGGGAGTAGGAATGAGCAGTTCTTC.

This clone has just one count. The chain carries TRBV4-3 and TRBJ1-6; 9 nucleotides match TRBD1. V shed 3 bases and J 6 bases; nucleotides not matched to a gene: 3. The CDR3 loop spans 15 amino acids. Germline V gene data show CDR1 as LGHNA and CDR2 as YSLEER. The CDR3 DNA follows: TGCGCCAGCAGCCAGGTGACAGGGGGTAATTCACCCCTCCACTTT. It specifies CASSQVTGGNSPLHF.

The gene calls are TRBV25-1 and TRBJ1-2; a possible D gene is TRBD1 (5 bases). V was pared by 1 base and J by 7 bases, with 19 bases between. The CDR3 length is 16 residues. The germline V gene has CDR1 MGHDK and CDR2 SYGVNS. In DNA, the CDR3 is TGTGCCAGCAGTGAATTTAGTGGGGGGTTGATCAGTGGCTACACCTTC. Translated, it gives CASSEFSGGLISGYTF.

The genes are TRBV4-2 and TRBJ2-3, with D perhaps matching TRBD2 (6 bases). Trimming removed 4 bases at V and 6 bases at J, with 17 bases between. This CDR3 has 15 residues. CDR1 is LGHNA, CDR2 YNFKEQ, per germline. The DNA for the CDR3 is TGTGCCAGCAGCCGGCTGGAGGGGTTGGGGGATACGCAGTATTTT. This codes for CASSRLEGLGDTQYF.

The gene calls are TRBV5-1 and TRBJ2-5; D is unresolved. The germline gives CDR1 SGHRS, CDR2 YFSETQ. The CDR3 length is 14 residues. Trimming left V 4 bases short and J 4 bases short, with 14 bases between. The CDR3 nucleotides are TGCGCCAGCAGCGTAATGCCCACGGGAGAGACCCAGTACTTC. This sequence encodes CASSVMPTGETQYF.

V is TRBV7-2 and J is TRBJ1-1; 7 bases match TRBD1. The CDR3 has 16 residues. Germline lookup yields CDR1 SGHTA and CDR2 FQGNSA. V was pared by 5 bases and J by 0 bases, with 9 bases of the junction left unmatched. The CDR3 sequence is CASSLQPGTVNTEAFF. The CDR3 region has the DNA TGTGCCAGCAGCCTCCAACCCGGGACAGTGAACACTGAAGCTTTCTTT.

This chain joins TRBV5-1 and TRBJ2-3; TRBD2 might be the D (6 bases). Germline V CDR1 and CDR2: SGHRS, YFSETQ. CDR3 size: 15 residues. The V end was cut by 4 bases, the J end by 1 base, with 13 bases between. CDR3 nucleotide sequence: TGCGCCAGCAGCCGTGCCCGCGGGGGCACAGATACGCAGTATTTT. Its translation: CASSRARGGTDTQYF.

CDR3 sequence reads: CASSPPAGYADTQYF. Written as DNA, the CDR3 is TGTGCCAGCTCACCACCGGCAGGATACGCAGATACGCAGTATTTT. The chain employs TRBV18 and TRBJ2-3; D is unresolved. The V and J ends lost 0 bases and 4 bases respectively, with 11 bases between them. Germline V gives CDR1 KGHSH, CDR2 LQKENI. The CDR3 consists of 15 residues.

The chain recombines TRBV30 with TRBJ1-6; 8 bases match TRBD1. Per germline, CDR1 GTSNPN and CDR2 SVGIG (reference sequence). V lost 3 bases, J lost 9 bases, and 4 bases stayed unmatched. This CDR3 is 13 amino acids long. DNA of the CDR3: TGTGCCTGGAGAGGCAGGGGGCTTTCACCCCTCCACTTT. This encodes CAWRGRGLSPLHF.

The rearrangement uses TRBV6-2 or TRBV6-3 and TRBJ1-1; TRBD1 might be the D (5 bases). The CDR3 has 14 amino acids. V lost 2 bases and J lost 3, with 10 bases in between. Per the germline V gene, CDR1 is MNHEY and CDR2 is SVGEGT. CDR3 amino acids: CASSYTLTDTEAFF. The CDR3 DNA follows: TGTGCCAGCAGTTACACCCTGACAGACACTGAAGCTTTCTTT.

The chain joins TRBV11-2 to TRBJ2-7; TRBD2 is a possible D gene (6 bases). Trimming cost V 0 bases and J 4 bases, with 10 bases left between them. Germline lookup yields CDR1 SGHAT and CDR2 FQNNGV. This CDR3 comprises 14 residues. CDR3 nucleotide sequence: TGTGCCAGCAGCTTAGAGCGGGGAAATTACGAGCAGTACTTC. This sequence encodes CASSLERGNYEQYF. The complete variable domain, with remaining parts taken from reference TRBV11-2 and TRBJ2-7, reads EAGVAQSPRYKIIEKRQSVAFWCNPISGHATLYWYQQILGQGPKLLIQFQNNGVVDDSQLPKDRFSAERLKGVDSTLKIQPAKLEDSAVYLCASSLERGNYEQYFGPGTRLTVT.

The genes are TRBV24-1 and TRBJ2-3; no clear D gene. Trimming cost V 1 base and J 3 bases, with 7 bases left between them. The CDR3 has 14 residues. Germline V lookup: CDR1 KGHDR, CDR2 SFDVKD. In nucleotides, the CDR3 is TGTGCCACCAGTGATTTTAGGAGAACAGATACGCAGTATTTT. Amino acid sequence: CATSDFRRTDTQYF.

The chain recombines TRBV10-3 with TRBJ2-7; D gene ambiguous. The CDR3 runs to 15 residues. CDR1 is ENHRY and CDR2 is SYGVKD in the germline V gene. The V end was cut by 0 bases, the J end by 0 bases, with 9 bases between. The CDR3 is CAISESVRLSYEQYF. Written as DNA, the CDR3 is TGTGCCATCAGTGAGTCAGTCCGACTCTCCTACGAGCAGTACTTC.

The V gene is TRBV28, the J gene TRBJ2-1, with D maybe TRBD2 (5 bases). V lost 8 bases and J lost 3, with 14 bases in between. The length of the CDR3 is 14 residues. Germline V gene data show CDR1 as MDHEN and CDR2 as SYDVKM. CDR3 nucleotides: TGTGCCAGCGAACGGGGTCCCCGCTACAATGAGCAGTTCTTC. It is translated as CASERGPRYNEQFF. Complete variable domain (other parts from reference TRBV28 and TRBJ2-1): DVKVTQSSRYLVKRTGEKVFLECVQDMDHENMFWYRQDPGLGLRLIYFSYDVKMKEKGDIPEGYSVSREKKERFSLILESASTNQTSMYLCASERGPRYNEQFFGPGTRLTVL.

The genes are TRBV4-3 and TRBJ1-2, with TRBD1 as a possible D gene (5 bases). Germline V gene data show CDR1 as LGHNA and CDR2 as YSLEER. The CDR3 spans 15 residues. V was shortened by 3 bases and J by 3 bases, with 14 bases between the two germline ends. CDR3 DNA sequence: TGCGCCAGCAGCCAGGACCTCGACAGCCACTATGGCTACACCTTC. This codes for CASSQDLDSHYGYTF.

The chain links TRBV4-3 to TRBJ2-2; TRBD2 is a possible D gene (6 bases). CDR1 is LGHNA, CDR2 YSLEER, per germline. The CDR3 runs 16 residues. Deletions cut 0 bases from V and 7 bases from J, with 15 bases between. CDR3 in DNA: TGCGCCAGCAGCCAAGAGGTGTCTAGCGCAGGCGGGGAGCTGTTTTTT. Translation gives CASSQEVSSAGGELFF.